The 26 T cell receptor beta chains presented below share a single source sample, sequenced in a study of Ad26.COV2.S vaccination and SARS-CoV-2 variants. Here immunoSEQ multiplex PCR was the method, and the copy in TCRdb shows in-frame clones only, minus some. Of about 370,000 clones in the sample, approximately 91% were seen once. Indicated treatment: over 15 received Ad26.COV2.S at low or high dose, single or two shots; roughly 5 received placebo; per-sample allocation not given. At day 63 after the first vaccine or placebo injection, samples were drawn. The source was peripheral blood, collected in a trial of Ad26.COV2.S vaccine versus placebo. The origin of the receptors is a person aged 18-65 years who received the Ad26.COV2.S COVID-19 vaccine or a placebo.

This clone was seen just once. The chain joins TRBV11-2 to TRBJ2-2; D remains unclear. V gave up 2 bases and J gave up 6 bases, with 4 bases separating them. CDR1 and CDR2 from the germline V gene are SGHAT and FQNNGV. The CDR3 has 12 amino acids. The CDR3 loop is CASSLISGELFF. The CDR3 nucleotides read TGTGCCAGCAGCTTAATATCCGGGGAGCTGTTTTTT.

This rearrangement joins TRBV6-5 to TRBJ2-3; 9 nucleotides line up with TRBD2. V dropped 9 bases and J dropped 3; count of bases not matched to a gene: 4. Germline CDR1 is MNHEY and CDR2 is SVGAGI. The CDR3 length is 13 residues. The CDR3 DNA sequence: TGTGCCAGTGTAGCGGGGGATACAGATACGCAGTATTTT. Translating it yields CASVAGDTDTQYF.

The genes are TRBV6-2 or TRBV6-3 and TRBJ2-3; 7 bases fit TRBD2. Germline loops: CDR1 MNHEY, CDR2 SVGEGT. This CDR3 comprises 16 residues. V lost 0 bases, J lost 7 bases, and 10 bases stayed unmatched. CDR3 DNA: TGTGCCAGCAGTTACTCCACGGACCGGGGGGATAATACGCAGTATTTT. Amino acids: CASSYSTDRGDNTQYF.

In its sample, this clone was seen once. The chain links TRBV4-1 to TRBJ2-5; D tentatively reads TRBD1 or TRBD2 (6 bases each). The germline V and J ends were trimmed by 3 bases and 8 bases, with 22 bases remaining between them. CDR3 length equals 16 residues. CDR1 and CDR2 from the germline V gene are MGHRA and YSYEKL. The CDR3 loop reads CASSQGGVKGVPTQYF. CDR3 in DNA: TGCGCCAGCAGCCAGGGCGGGGTCAAGGGGGTACCCACCCAGTACTTC.

This clone was recorded only once. The chain is built from TRBV7-9 and TRBJ2-5; D could derive from TRBD1 or TRBD2 (6 bases each). CDR1 is SEHNR, CDR2 FQNEAQ, per germline (reference sequence). V was shortened by 1 base and J by 7 bases, with 13 bases between the two germline ends. The CDR3 totals 14 residues. CDR3 residues: CASSLVGGPGTQYF. CDR3 sequence (DNA): TGTGCCAGCAGCTTAGTTGGGGGGCCTGGGACCCAGTACTTC.

The rearrangement uses TRBV4-3 and TRBJ2-5; a possible D gene is TRBD2 (5 bases). CDR3 length equals 16 residues. V lost 2 bases and J 5 bases, leaving 18 bases between the germline ends. CDR1 is LGHNA and CDR2 is YSLEER in the germline V gene. Here the CDR3 DNA reads TGCGCCAGCAGCCAATTCGGCCAGTCACTAGTGGAGACCCAGTACTTC. Its protein is CASSQFGQSLVETQYF.

This clone was seen once. The rearrangement links TRBV5-1 to TRBJ1-6, with D possibly TRBD1 on 6 matching bases. The CDR3 contains 16 residues. V shed 4 bases and J shed 8 bases, with 19 bases lying between them. Germline V gives CDR1 SGHRS, CDR2 YFSETQ. Written as DNA, the CDR3 is TGCGCCAGCAGCGAGCGCGTGGGGGCGCAGTATTCACCCCTCCACTTT. Its protein is CASSERVGAQYSPLHF.

The rearrangement links TRBV4-2 to TRBJ1-1; D gene uncertain. The CDR3 is made up of 13 amino acids. Germline CDR1 is LGHNA and CDR2 is YNFKEQ. The V end was cut by 1 base, the J end by 1 base, with 4 bases between. The CDR3 bases are TGTGCCAGCAGCCAAGCCGGGAACACTGAAGCTTTCTTT. Amino acid sequence: CASSQAGNTEAFF.

The V and J genes are TRBV20-1 and TRBJ1-4; D is unresolved. This CDR3 has 11 amino acids. V gave up 0 bases and J gave up 8 bases, with 4 bases separating them. The germline gives CDR1 DFQATT, CDR2 SNEGSKA (reference sequence). This CDR3 is CSARDQEKLFF. In DNA form, the CDR3 reads TGCAGTGCTAGAGATCAAGAAAAACTGTTTTTT.

The genes are TRBV4-3 and TRBJ2-5, with 12 bases matching TRBD2. The CDR3 extends over 16 amino acids. The J segment lost 1 base and the V segment lost 6 bases, leaving 6 bases of the junction unmatched. From germline, CDR1 is LGHNA and CDR2 YSLEER. The CDR3 protein is CASSELAGGFQETQYF. Written as DNA, the CDR3 is TGCGCCAGCAGTGAACTAGCGGGGGGCTTCCAAGAGACCCAGTACTTC.

The chain is built from TRBV7-2 and TRBJ1-6; perhaps TRBD1 as D (6 bases). Germline values: CDR1 SGHTA, CDR2 FQGNSA. Trimming removed 2 bases from V and 10 bases from J, with 15 bases in between. The CDR3 covers 15 residues. The CDR3 bases are TGTGCCAGCAGCTTACAGGGGAAAAATCGATCACCCCTCCACTTT. Translating it yields CASSLQGKNRSPLHF.

A few counts support this clone. Additional DNA sequences in this sample encode the identical CDR3. The rearrangement joins TRBV7-9 to TRBJ1-1; unclear D gene. Germline assignment: CDR1 SEHNR and CDR2 FQNEAQ (reference sequence). V gave up 5 bases and J gave up 0 bases, with 7 bases separating them. This CDR3 is 13 amino acids long. CDR3 in DNA: TGTGCCAGCAGCAGAACAGTGAACACTGAAGCTTTCTTT. Amino acids: CASSRTVNTEAFF. Full variable domain (rest looked up from reference TRBV7-9 and TRBJ1-1): DTGVSQNPRHKITKRGQNVTFRCDPISEHNRLYWYRQTLGQGPEFLTYFQNEAQLEKSRLLSDRFSAERPKGSFSTLEIQRTEQGDSAMYLCASSRTVNTEAFFGQGTRLTVV.

This clone was recorded a few times. The same CDR3 also results from other DNA sequences found in this sample. The chain uses TRBV5-1 and TRBJ1-2, with 8 positions matching TRBD1. V lost 0 bases to trimming and J lost 8 bases; unmatched junction nucleotides: 3. The CDR3 is made up of 13 amino acids. Germline loops: CDR1 SGHRS, CDR2 YFSETQ. CDR3 coding DNA: TGCGCCAGCAGCTTGGCAGGGGGCTACGGCTACACCTTC. Encoded protein: CASSLAGGYGYTF.

This clone showed up just a few times. The rearrangement joins TRBV10-3 to TRBJ2-7, with 7 bases identical to TRBD1. The CDR3 is made up of 17 amino acids. Germline V gene data show CDR1 as ENHRY and CDR2 as SYGVKD. V lost 4 bases to trimming and J lost 1 base; unmatched junction nucleotides: 13. For the CDR3, the DNA is TGTGCCATCAGTGCAGCTGCCGGGACAGTGGGATCCTACGAGCAGTACTTC. The encoded protein is CAISAAAGTVGSYEQYF.

The rearrangement joins TRBV10-1 to TRBJ1-1; no definite D call. Germline V gene data show CDR1 as WNHNN and CDR2 as SYGVQD (reference sequence). This CDR3 is 14 amino acids long. Trimming removed 3 bases from V and 1 base from J, with 9 bases in between. For the CDR3, the DNA is TGCGCCAGCAGTGACCGACGGCAGAACACTGAAGCTTTCTTT. Translation gives CASSDRRQNTEAFF.

The chain uses TRBV5-6 and TRBJ1-6; D gene uncertain. The V gene's germline CDR1 is SGHDT and CDR2 YYEEEE. The CDR3 covers 12 residues. The V end was cut by 2 bases, the J end by 4 bases, with 1 base between. CDR3 region: CASSLYNSPLHF. CDR3 nucleotides: TGTGCCAGCAGCTTATATAATTCACCCCTCCACTTT.

The V and J genes are TRBV19 and TRBJ2-3; D perhaps matches TRBD2 (6 bases). V lost 3 bases and J 5 bases, leaving 15 bases between the germline ends. Per the germline V gene, CDR1 is LNHDA and CDR2 is SQIVND (reference sequence). The CDR3 is made up of 15 amino acids. CDR3: CASSIRVIGGDTQYF. Here the CDR3 DNA reads TGTGCCAGTAGTATTAGAGTGATCGGGGGAGATACGCAGTATTTT.

The chain couples TRBV4-1 to TRBJ2-1, with TRBD2 identical over 12 bases. Germline CDR1 is MGHRA and CDR2 is YSYEKL. The CDR3 runs 16 residues. After removal of 4 bases from V and 8 bases from J, the junction contained 9 bases not matched to a gene. The CDR3 nucleotides read TGCGCCAGCAGCCGGCCTGGGAGACTAGCGGGAGATGAGCAGTTCTTC. It is translated as CASSRPGRLAGDEQFF.

The chain combines TRBV27 with TRBJ2-2; the D is unclear. Germline V CDR1 and CDR2: MNHEY, SMNVEV (reference sequence). This CDR3 is built from 15 residues. V lost 3 bases to trimming and J lost 2 bases, with 10 bases between them. The CDR3 loop reads CASSFHTDNTGELFF. The CDR3 region has the DNA TGTGCCAGCAGTTTTCATACGGATAACACCGGGGAGCTGTTTTTT.

The V call is TRBV5-8, the J call TRBJ1-2, with 12 bases that match TRBD1. This CDR3 spans 15 amino acids. V dropped 6 bases and J dropped 4; count of bases not matched to a gene: 7. The germline V gene encodes CDR1 SGHTS and CDR2 YDEGEE. The CDR3 region is CASNLGTGGLYGYTF. DNA of the CDR3: TGTGCCAGCAACTTAGGGACAGGGGGCCTCTATGGCTACACCTTC.

The gene calls are TRBV14 and TRBJ1-2; TRBD1 agrees at 7 bases. The CDR3 loop spans 13 amino acids. V was pared by 4 bases and J by 5 bases, with 4 bases of the junction left unmatched. Germline CDR1 SGHDN, CDR2 FVKESK. The CDR3 DNA reads as TGTGCCAGCAGCCGGGACAGTACGTATGGCTACACCTTC. It specifies CASSRDSTYGYTF. Full variable domain (missing parts from reference TRBV14 and TRBJ1-2): EAGVTQFPSHSVIEKGQTVTLRCDPISGHDNLYWYRRVMGKEIKFLLHFVKESKQDESGMPNNRFLAERTGGTYSTLKVQPAELEDSGVYFCASSRDSTYGYTFGSGTRLTVV.

The chain links TRBV27 to TRBJ2-2; 8 nucleotides align to TRBD1. CDR3 length: 14 amino acids. Germline lookup yields CDR1 MNHEY and CDR2 SMNVEV (reference sequence). V dropped 3 bases and J dropped 6; count of bases not matched to a gene: 3. Here the CDR3 DNA reads TGTGCCAGCAGTTTGAGCAGGGGGCCCGGGGAGCTGTTTTTT. Its protein product is CASSLSRGPGELFF.

This clone has just a few counts. The V gene is TRBV29-1, the J gene TRBJ1-1, with D unresolved. CDR1 is SQVTM, CDR2 ANQGSEA, per germline. The CDR3 contains 14 residues. Trimming pared 7 bases from V and 4 bases from J, leaving 19 bases between. The DNA of the CDR3 is TGCAGCGGCGATGCGGTGGGGTCTGGCACTGAAGCTTTCTTT. It encodes CSGDAVGSGTEAFF.

This clone was picked up one time. V and J are TRBV29-1 and TRBJ2-5; D assignment may be TRBD1 or TRBD2 (5 bases each). Between the trimmed V and J ends, which lost 6 bases and 3 bases, there was a span of 14 bases. The CDR3 is made up of 13 amino acids. Germline CDR1 and CDR2: SQVTM and ANQGSEA. The CDR3 loop is CSVDGTAKETQYF. CDR3 coding DNA: TGCAGCGTAGACGGGACGGCCAAAGAGACCCAGTACTTC.

The chain employs TRBV19 and TRBJ2-5; possibly TRBD1 for D (6 bases). This CDR3 spans 16 amino acids. From germline, CDR1 is LNHDA and CDR2 SQIVND (reference sequence). Trimming removed 3 bases at V and 3 bases at J, with 17 bases between. The CDR3 is CASSILPGTSKETQYF. The CDR3 coding sequence is TGTGCCAGTAGTATCCTCCCCGGGACATCTAAAGAGACCCAGTACTTC.

This chain joins TRBV11-2 and TRBJ2-7; D is possibly TRBD2 (5 bases). From germline, CDR1 is SGHAT and CDR2 FQNNGV. CDR3 length: 14 residues. V was shortened by 2 bases and J by 2 bases, with 10 bases between the two germline ends. The CDR3 DNA follows: TGTGCCAGCAGCTTAAGAGGGCAGACCTACGAGCAGTACTTC. Protein sequence: CASSLRGQTYEQYF.